This TCR beta chain was sequenced in a study of T cell responses to AZD1222 COVID-19 vaccine. Study results and caveats: Rises in breadth and depth of Spike-specific TCRs came after two AZD1222 doses. AZD1222 recipients seropositive at baseline numbered only six or seven. Along spike, vaccine-associated CD4 TCRs were found throughout, with dominance at 160-218 and 743-854.

About this clone: Antigen unknown.

Data came from immunoSEQ multiplex PCR; TCRdb stores just in-frame clones and leaves some out. The table has 90,000 to 95,000 clones, more than 75% seen once. The input for sequencing was peripheral blood, taken on day 0 of AZD1222 vaccination. This TCR was sampled from an adult in good health.

The CDR3 sequence: CASSHSGQTNTEAFF. The DNA for the CDR3 is TGTGCCAGCAGTCACTCCGGACAGACGAACACTGAAGCTTTCTTT. The rearrangement uses TRBV3-1 (or the pseudogene TRBV3-2) and TRBJ1-1, with TRBD1 as a possible D gene (6 bases). The CDR3 has 15 amino acids. Trimming took 6 bases from V and 1 from J, leaving 15 bases between them. Germline V CDR1 and CDR2: LGHDT, YNNKEL (reference sequence).